This TCR beta chain was obtained from a study of blood T cell repertoires in COVID-19. The wider study: Donors in the United States, Italy and Spain gave samples during acute or convalescent COVID-19. The cDNA or gDNA used as material had been derived from T cells, B-cell-depleted T cells, or PBMCs.

CDR1 and CDR2 (germline): SNHLY, FYNNEI. V lost 6 bases to trimming and J lost 9 bases, with 9 bases between them. The CDR3 is 11 residues long. TCRdb keeps only in-frame clones here, not all; method: immunoSEQ multiplex PCR. The sample carries roughly 68,000 clones, 88% recorded once. Two negative PCRs, clearance, or symptom resolution characterized the recovered Cohort 3 donors. The chain couples TRBV2 to TRBJ2-1; D gene unclear. This TCR derives from a woman between 40 and 50 years old who had recovered from COVID-19. Sample: PBMCs or T cells enriched from blood (not recorded which). The CDR3 here is CASRTVAEQFF. The CDR3 bases are TGTGCCAGCAGAACAGTGGCTGAGCAGTTCTTC.